The 31 T cell receptor beta chains reported below all come from one sample, sequenced in a study of blood T cells in healthy people across ages. For the second PCR, which ran for about 7 to 11 cycles, a sample-barcoded 5' primer and a J-beta primer mix were used. Using its own MiXCR run on the 5' RACE reads, TCRdb lists one record per CDR3 protein. The sample lists some 800,000 distinct CDR3 sequences, approximately 48% seen once, with roughly 19% in the top ten. Sequencing used blood. These receptors all come from a man aged 55 to 70 in good health.

The chain combines TRBV20-1 with TRBJ2-1; tentative D call: TRBD1 (7 bases). CDR3 size: 15 residues. With 5 bases removed from V and 12 bases from J, the gap between germline ends came to 26 bases. Germline CDR1 reads DFQATT; CDR2 reads SNEGSKA (reference sequence). Written as DNA, the CDR3 is TGCAGTGCTGGGTCGACAGGGTGGAGGGATGGGCGGCAGTTCTTC. It yields the protein CSAGSTGWRDGRQFF.

As regards this clonotype: This clone may be a read error of a much larger clone one base away. The genes are TRBV20-1 and TRBJ2-5; no firm D call. Per germline, CDR1 DFQATT and CDR2 SNEGSKA (reference sequence). This CDR3 has 13 residues. V lost 0 bases to trimming and J lost 11 bases, with 16 bases between them. The CDR3, as DNA: TGCAGTGCTAGAGACTGGATGGGCAATGAGCAGTACTTC. It yields the protein CSARDWMGNEQYF.

This clonotype was found a few times. The V gene is TRBV5-5, the J gene TRBJ2-5; possibly TRBD1 or TRBD2 for D (5 bases each). The V gene lost 1 base and the J gene lost 1 base, with 11 bases spanning the gap. CDR1 and CDR2 from the germline V gene are SGHKS and YYEKEE (reference sequence). The CDR3 is made up of 15 amino acids. CDR3 sequence reads: CASSLRGVSQETQYF. CDR3 DNA: TGTGCCAGCAGCTTGAGAGGGGTATCCCAAGAGACCCAGTACTTC.

The genes are TRBV12-3 or TRBV12-4 and TRBJ1-2; D uncertain. The CDR3 runs to 17 residues. Trimming pared 6 bases from V and 0 bases from J, leaving 20 bases between. CDR3 in amino acids: CASSHALLLHSNYGYTF. The CDR3, as DNA: TGTGCCAGCAGCCATGCCCTACTCCTTCATTCTAACTATGGCTACACCTTC.

The sample holds a few counts of this clonotype. The chain is built from TRBV25-1 and TRBJ2-7; D assignment may be TRBD1 or TRBD2 (5 bases each). CDR1 is MGHDK and CDR2 is SYGVNS in the germline V gene. The CDR3 consists of 14 residues. Trimming shortened V by 4 bases and J by 0 bases, and 10 bases separated the two germline ends. CDR3 amino acids: CASSGDPSSYEQYF. The CDR3 DNA reads TGTGCCAGCAGTGGGGACCCGAGCTCCTACGAGCAGTACTTC.

There are many counts of this clonotype. V usage is TRBV7-9 and J usage is TRBJ1-2, with 7 bases aligning to TRBD1. Trimming cost V 10 bases and J 8 bases; bases outside gene matches: 13. CDR1 and CDR2 from the germline V gene are SEHNR and FQNEAQ (reference sequence). This CDR3 is 13 amino acids long. CDR3 DNA: TGTGCCACCAGGCGACAGGGCCCCTACGGCTACACCTTC. Translated: CATRRQGPYGYTF.

The V and J genes are TRBV20-1 and TRBJ2-6; D possibly corresponds to TRBD2 (5 bases). The CDR3 runs to 17 residues. CDR1 and CDR2 from the germline V gene are DFQATT and SNEGSKA (reference sequence). Trimming removed 3 bases from V and 0 bases from J, with 15 bases in between. CDR3 DNA sequence: TGCAGTGCTAGTCAGGAAGAGGGTAGCTCTGGGGCCAACGTCCTGACTTTC. Translating it yields CSASQEEGSSGANVLTF.

In its sample, this clonotype was seen a few times. V gene TRBV27 combines with J gene TRBJ2-4; 7 bases are shared with TRBD2. Germline loops: CDR1 MNHEY, CDR2 SMNVEV (reference sequence). The CDR3 sequence is 14 residues long. V dropped 8 bases and J dropped 0; count of bases not matched to a gene: 4. The CDR3 spells CASGTGGAKNIQYF. The DNA of the CDR3 is TGTGCCAGCGGAACGGGAGGAGCCAAAAACATTCAGTACTTC.

V and J are TRBV9 and TRBJ2-7, with D perhaps being TRBD1 or TRBD2 (5 bases each). The germline V and J ends were trimmed by 4 bases and 4 bases, with 18 bases remaining between them. This CDR3 contains 15 residues. CDR1 is SGDLS and CDR2 is YYNGEE in the germline V gene. The CDR3 nucleotides read TGTGCCAGCAGCTTCAGGGACGCCCCATCGTACGAGCAGTACTTC. This codes for CASSFRDAPSYEQYF.

The V and J genes are TRBV3-1 and TRBJ2-7, with TRBD2 matching 8 bases. V lost 3 bases, J lost 6 bases, and 4 bases stayed unmatched. CDR3 length: 13 amino acids. Per the germline V gene, CDR1 is LGHDT and CDR2 is YNNKEL (reference sequence). CDR3 DNA: TGTGCCAGCAGCCAGAGACTAGCGTTCGAGCAGTACTTC. Translating gives CASSQRLAFEQYF.

In its sample, this clonotype was seen a few times. In nucleotides, the CDR3 is TGTGCCAGCAGTTACCCAAGCAACTGGCAGCTATTTAACTATGGCTACACCTTC. Its protein product is CASSYPSNWQLFNYGYTF. This chain connects TRBV6-5 to TRBJ1-2; D is unresolved. CDR3 size: 18 residues. Germline V gives CDR1 MNHEY, CDR2 SVGAGI. Trimming cost V 2 bases and J 1 base, with 20 bases left between them.

This clonotype came up a few times. The rearrangement uses TRBV30 and TRBJ1-1; D is possibly TRBD1 (6 bases). CDR3 length: 14 amino acids. Germline CDR1 and CDR2: GTSNPN and SVGIG (reference sequence). Between the trimmed V and J ends, which lost 4 bases and 3 bases, there was a span of 15 bases. The CDR3 here is CAWIQRGWDTEAFF. The CDR3 DNA reads TGTGCCTGGATTCAGAGGGGGTGGGACACTGAAGCTTTCTTT.

The chain recombines TRBV6-1 with TRBJ2-6, with D unresolved. Germline assignment: CDR1 MNHNS and CDR2 SASEGT. V lost 5 bases, J lost 0 bases, and 14 bases lay in between. The CDR3 loop spans 17 amino acids. The CDR3 DNA is TGTGCCAGCAGTAGCAGAACGTTGCACTCTGGGGCCAACGTCCTGACTTTC. This translates into CASSSRTLHSGANVLTF.

The rearrangement joins TRBV7-3 to TRBJ2-5; TRBD2 aligns across 8 bases. V dropped 5 bases and J dropped 0; count of bases not matched to a gene: 11. CDR3 length equals 17 residues. Per the germline V gene, CDR1 is SGHTA and CDR2 is FQGTGA. For the CDR3, the DNA is TGTGCCAGCAGCCCCCGTCGGGGGGGATTAGACCAAGAGACCCAGTACTTC. Encoded protein: CASSPRRGGLDQETQYF.

The gene calls are TRBV6-2 or TRBV6-3 and TRBJ1-1; tentatively, D is TRBD1 (5 bases). Trimming removed 6 bases at V and 5 bases at J, with 16 bases between. The length of the CDR3 is 14 residues. CDR1 and CDR2 (germline): MNHEY, SVGEGT. Here the CDR3 DNA reads TGTGCCAGCAGACTAGAGGGGTATACGACTGAAGCTTTCTTT. Translating gives CASRLEGYTTEAFF.

The rearrangement joins TRBV20-1 to TRBJ2-5; perhaps TRBD2 as D (5 bases). The CDR3 is 14 residues long. V lost 5 bases and J lost 4, with 17 bases in between. Looked up from germline, CDR1 is DFQATT and CDR2 is SNEGSKA (reference sequence). The CDR3 loop is CSASLGGGGETQYF. DNA for the CDR3: TGCAGTGCTTCCCTTGGTGGCGGAGGAGAGACCCAGTACTTC.

The chain has TRBV10-2 and TRBJ1-1; TRBD1 is a possible D gene (6 bases). Germline values: CDR1 WSHSY, CDR2 SAAADI. V was clipped by 8 bases and J by 2 bases, with 15 bases between them. There are 14 residues in the CDR3. CDR3 loop: CASGPRTVNTEAFF. The CDR3 coding sequence is TGCGCCAGCGGTCCGAGGACAGTTAACACTGAAGCTTTCTTT.

The chain recombines TRBV7-2 with TRBJ2-5, with D maybe TRBD2 (6 bases). Deletions cut 0 bases from V and 11 bases from J, with 16 bases between. Per germline, CDR1 SGHTA and CDR2 FQGNSA. The CDR3 covers 14 residues. This CDR3 reads CASSLAATSTDQYF. Written as DNA, the CDR3 is TGTGCCAGCAGCTTAGCCGCTACTAGCACCGATCAGTACTTC.

The chain's CDR3 is CASSPGLESNQPQHF. CDR3 nucleotides: TGTGCCAGCAGCCCGGGACTCGAGAGCAATCAGCCCCAGCATTTT. V and J are TRBV6-6 and TRBJ1-5; TRBD1 might be the D (5 bases). Deletions cut 6 bases from V and 1 base from J, with 13 bases between. The CDR3 has 15 amino acids. Germline CDR1 is MNHNY and CDR2 is SVGAGI (reference sequence).

The chain couples TRBV4-3 to TRBJ2-5; no firm D call. Germline values: CDR1 LGHNA, CDR2 YSLEER. The V end was cut by 4 bases, the J end by 11 bases, with 20 bases between. CDR3 size: 14 residues. The DNA for the CDR3 is TGCGCCAGCAGCCGAGCCTTGAAAGATAATGAGCAGTACTTC. Translation gives CASSRALKDNEQYF.

V and J are TRBV20-1 and TRBJ1-6; D gene ambiguous. This CDR3 comprises 14 residues. V shed 3 bases and J shed 9 bases, with 15 bases lying between them. Germline CDR1 reads DFQATT; CDR2 reads SNEGSKA (reference sequence). CDR3 in amino acids: CSASPFQTSSPLHF. The CDR3 nucleotides are TGCAGTGCTAGTCCTTTCCAAACTAGTTCACCCCTCCACTTT.

This chain uses TRBV7-2 with TRBJ2-3, with 10 bases matching TRBD2. Germline CDR1 and CDR2: SGHTA and FQGNSA. The CDR3 has 16 residues. After removal of 2 bases from V and 2 bases from J, the junction contained 4 bases not matched to a gene. The CDR3: CASSLTSGGATDTQYF. CDR3 in DNA: TGTGCCAGCAGCTTAACCAGCGGGGGGGCCACAGATACGCAGTATTTT.

This chain links TRBV4-1 with TRBJ2-4; D not resolved. CDR1 and CDR2 from the germline V gene are MGHRA and YSYEKL. V was trimmed by 1 base and J by 10 bases, leaving 17 bases between them. CDR3 length: 15 residues. The CDR3 sequence is CASSQVGQTQGIQYF. CDR3 coding DNA: TGCGCCAGCAGCCAAGTCGGGCAGACACAAGGGATTCAGTACTTC.

A few counts support this clonotype. This sequence joins TRBV12-3 or TRBV12-4 and TRBJ2-4, with a tentative D call TRBD1 (6 bases). With the DNA end fitting TRBJ2-7 better, the J assignment may be wrong. The CDR3 totals 14 residues. The CDR3 sequence: CASSPPGDISEQYF. The CDR3 DNA sequence: TGTGCCAGCAGTCCCCCAGGGGATATTAGCGAGCAGTACTTC.

The V gene is TRBV14, the J gene TRBJ2-1; TRBD2 aligns across 8 bases. Germline V gene data show CDR1 as SGHDN and CDR2 as FVKESK. This CDR3 comprises 16 residues. Unmatched junction bases numbered 5, after V lost 2 bases and J lost 2 bases. The CDR3 reads CASSQRGGPAYNEQFF. The CDR3 DNA is TGTGCCAGCAGCCAACGCGGGGGGCCGGCCTACAATGAGCAGTTCTTC.

The chain has TRBV7-9 and TRBJ2-6; D remains ambiguous. This CDR3 comprises 15 residues. Germline CDR1 is SEHNR and CDR2 is FQNEAQ (reference sequence). V was cut by 1 base and J by 4 bases, with 8 bases left in between. CDR3: CASSLEAPGANVLTF. The CDR3 coding sequence is TGTGCCAGCAGCTTAGAAGCACCGGGGGCCAACGTCCTGACTTTC.

Only a few counts were recorded for this clonotype. V is TRBV5-6 and J is TRBJ1-5; TRBD1 might be the D (5 bases). Trimming pared 4 bases from V and 0 bases from J, leaving 8 bases between. This CDR3 comprises 14 residues. In germline, CDR1 is SGHDT, CDR2 YYEEEE. CDR3 loop: CASSDGGSNQPQHF. CDR3 in DNA: TGTGCCAGCAGCGACGGGGGTAGCAATCAGCCCCAGCATTTT.

This clonotype was recorded at least ten times. The V call is TRBV30, the J call TRBJ2-7; 10 bases are a match to TRBD1. CDR1 and CDR2 from the germline V gene are GTSNPN and SVGIG (reference sequence). Losses at the gene ends were 3 bases for V and 6 bases for J; bases not matched to a gene: 11. This CDR3 has 15 amino acids. The CDR3 loop reads CAWRRPGQGRGEQYF. The CDR3 DNA reads TGTGCCTGGAGACGTCCGGGACAGGGGAGGGGCGAGCAGTACTTC.

This clonotype was counted between two and nine times. J is TRBJ2-5 and V is TRBV5-1; 8 bases line up with TRBD2. Trimming at V came to 0 bases and at J to 4 bases, leaving 8 bases not matched to a gene. This CDR3 comprises 16 residues. CDR1 is SGHRS, CDR2 YFSETQ, per germline. The CDR3 sequence is CASSLEDGGAGETQYF. CDR3 DNA sequence: TGCGCCAGCAGCTTGGAGGACGGGGGGGCCGGAGAGACCCAGTACTTC. Combining the CDR3 with reference TRBV5-1 and TRBJ2-5 gives the whole variable domain KAGVTQTPRYLIKTRGQQVTLSCSPISGHRSVSWYQQTPGQGLQFLFEYFSETQRNKGNFPGRFSGRQFSNSRSEMNVSTLELGDSALYLCASSLEDGGAGETQYFGPGTRLLVL.

The J gene is TRBJ2-1, the V gene TRBV20-1, with unresolved D. Trimming stripped 5 bases from V and 6 bases from J, with 14 bases between. From germline, CDR1 is DFQATT and CDR2 SNEGSKA (reference sequence). The CDR3 runs to 13 residues. CDR3 region: CSARELMGNEQFF. DNA for the CDR3: TGCAGTGCTCGTGAGTTGATGGGCAATGAGCAGTTCTTC.

This clonotype is a singleton in its sample. The gene calls are TRBV6-6 and TRBJ2-7; D uncertain. This CDR3 comprises 13 residues. The V gene lost 7 bases and the J gene lost 2 bases, with 12 bases spanning the gap. Germline V CDR1 and CDR2: MNHNY, SVGAGI (reference sequence). The CDR3 sequence is CASTTGPTYEQYF. DNA of the CDR3: TGTGCCAGCACCACTGGACCTACCTACGAGCAGTACTTC.